Sequencing of this TCR beta chain was carried out in a study of blood T cell repertoires in COVID-19. Study information: T cells, B-cell-depleted T cells, or PBMCs supplied cDNA or gDNA.

Adults between about 18 and 95 years of age took part from 20 to 25 US areas. Two negative PCRs, clearance, or symptom resolution were required of recovered Cohort 3 donors. Methods used by the authors: How many nucleated cells were present was estimated from reference gene primer amplification. Only in-frame clones appear in the TCRdb table, and some are missing; sequencing was by immunoSEQ multiplex PCR. The D gene and trimming were derived from the DNA, and the V and J assignments and clone size from that table. The sample consists of about 130,000 clones, about four fifths of them appearing once. What was sequenced was PBMCs or T cells enriched from blood (not recorded which). This sequence was found in a man aged 45 to 65 who had recovered from COVID-19.

The CDR3 region is CASSEESSYNEQFF. The CDR3 nucleotides are TGTGCCAGCTCGGAGGAGAGCTCCTACAATGAGCAGTTCTTC. This chain links TRBV18 with TRBJ2-1, with D perhaps TRBD2 (5 bases). Per the germline V gene, CDR1 is KGHSH and CDR2 is LQKENI. Trimming took 6 bases from V and 0 from J, leaving 9 bases between them. The length of the CDR3 is 14 residues.